The present T cell receptor (beta chain) was sequenced within a study of T-cell reconstitution after alpha-beta-depleted transplantation in children. This clonotype was counted between two and nine times. Unique molecular identifiers featured in how the TCRbeta library was prepared. From the PCR reads, TCRdb called clonotypes with MiXCR, one entry per CDR3 protein. The sample shows roughly 400,000 distinct CDR3 sequences, 20% of them seen only once. This CDR3 is 14 amino acids long. Germline CDR1 is SGHNT and CDR2 is YYREEE (reference sequence). The V segment lost 3 bases and the J segment 5 bases; nucleotides outside the gene matches: 5.

The clonotype was recovered from a human donor who donated a stem cell graft to a child with acute myeloid leukemia. This chain links TRBV5-4 with TRBJ2-7, with TRBD1 matching 10 bases. The specimen comprised PBMCs from the stem cell graft donor, sampled from the stem cell graft. The CDR3 is CASSSDRGQHEQYF. DNA of the CDR3: TGTGCCAGCAGCTCCGACAGGGGGCAACACGAGCAGTACTTC. Based on the CDR3 plus reference TRBV5-4 and TRBJ2-7, the full variable domain is ETGVTQSPTHLIKTRGQQVTLRCSSQSGHNTVSWYQQALGQGPQFIFQYYREEENGRGNFPPRFSGLQFPNYSSELNVNALELDDSALYLCASSSDRGQHEQYFGPGTRLTVT.